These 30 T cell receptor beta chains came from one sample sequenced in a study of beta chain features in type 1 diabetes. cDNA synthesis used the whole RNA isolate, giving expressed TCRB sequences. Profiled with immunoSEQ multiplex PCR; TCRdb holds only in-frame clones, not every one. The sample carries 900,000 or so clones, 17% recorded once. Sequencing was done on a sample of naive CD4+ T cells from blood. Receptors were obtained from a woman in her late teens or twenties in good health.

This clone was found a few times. The chain's CDR3 is CASSLDLAGYTDTQYF. The CDR3 DNA reads TGCGCCAGCAGCTTGGACCTAGCGGGCTACACAGATACGCAGTATTTT. This sequence joins TRBV5-1 and TRBJ2-3; the match to TRBD2 covers 8 bases. The germline CDR1 and CDR2 sequences are SGHRS and YFSETQ. CDR3 size: 16 residues. Trimming took 0 bases from V and 2 from J; bases not matched to a gene: 5.

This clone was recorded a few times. CDR3 in amino acids: CASSPGLAGVSGTDTQYF. The CDR3 DNA sequence: TGTGCCAGCTCACCAGGACTAGCGGGAGTCTCCGGGACAGATACGCAGTATTTT. The chain carries TRBV18 and TRBJ2-3; 13 bases are a match to TRBD2. Germline lookup yields CDR1 KGHSH and CDR2 LQKENI. The J segment lost 3 bases and the V segment lost 2 bases, leaving 8 bases of the junction unmatched. The CDR3 extends over 18 amino acids.

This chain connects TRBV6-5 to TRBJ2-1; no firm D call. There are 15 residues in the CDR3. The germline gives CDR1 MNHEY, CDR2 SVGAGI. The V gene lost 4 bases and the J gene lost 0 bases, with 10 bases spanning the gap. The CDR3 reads CASSFDWSSYNEQFF. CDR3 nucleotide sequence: TGTGCCAGCAGTTTCGACTGGAGCTCCTACAATGAGCAGTTCTTC.

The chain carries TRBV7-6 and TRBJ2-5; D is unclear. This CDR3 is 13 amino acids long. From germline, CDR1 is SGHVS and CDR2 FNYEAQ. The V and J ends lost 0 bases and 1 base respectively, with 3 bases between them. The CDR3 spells CASSLAVQETQYF. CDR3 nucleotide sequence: TGTGCCAGCAGCTTAGCGGTCCAAGAGACCCAGTACTTC.

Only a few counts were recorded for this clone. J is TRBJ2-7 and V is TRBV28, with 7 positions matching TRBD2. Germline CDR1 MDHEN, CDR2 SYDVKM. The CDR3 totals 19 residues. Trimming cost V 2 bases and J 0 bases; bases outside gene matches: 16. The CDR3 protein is CASSLLGSGNRLSSYEQYF. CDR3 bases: TGTGCCAGCAGTTTACTTGGAAGCGGGAACCGTCTCTCCTCCTACGAGCAGTACTTC.

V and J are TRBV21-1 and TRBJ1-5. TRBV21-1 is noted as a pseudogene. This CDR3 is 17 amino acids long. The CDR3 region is CASSKSRDQKVGQPQHF. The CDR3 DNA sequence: TGTGCCAGCAGCAAAAGTCGGGACCAAAAGGTTGGGCAGCCCCAGCATTTT.

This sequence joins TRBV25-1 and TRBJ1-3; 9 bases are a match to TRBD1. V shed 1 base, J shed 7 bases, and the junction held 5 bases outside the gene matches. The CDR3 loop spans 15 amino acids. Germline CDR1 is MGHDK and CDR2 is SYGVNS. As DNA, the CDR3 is TGTGCCAGCAGTGAATTGGGGACAGGGAGTAACACCATATATTTT. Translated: CASSELGTGSNTIYF.

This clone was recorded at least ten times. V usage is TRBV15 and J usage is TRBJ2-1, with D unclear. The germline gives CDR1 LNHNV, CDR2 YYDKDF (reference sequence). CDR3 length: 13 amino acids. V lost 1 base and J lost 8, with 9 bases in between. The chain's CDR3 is CATSRGVVDEQFF. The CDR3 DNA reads TGTGCCACCAGCAGAGGGGTGGTCGATGAGCAGTTCTTC.

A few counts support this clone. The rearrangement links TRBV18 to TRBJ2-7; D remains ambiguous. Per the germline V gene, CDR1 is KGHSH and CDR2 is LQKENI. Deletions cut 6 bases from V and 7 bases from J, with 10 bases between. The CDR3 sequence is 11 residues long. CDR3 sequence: CASSERTEQYF. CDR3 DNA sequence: TGTGCCAGCTCGGAGAGGACGGAGCAGTACTTC.

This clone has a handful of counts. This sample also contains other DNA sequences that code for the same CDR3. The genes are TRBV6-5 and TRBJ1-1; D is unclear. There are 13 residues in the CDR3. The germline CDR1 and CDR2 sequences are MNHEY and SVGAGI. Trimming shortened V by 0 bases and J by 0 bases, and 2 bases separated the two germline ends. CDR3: CASSYSMNTEAFF. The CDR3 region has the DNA TGTGCCAGCAGTTACTCAATGAACACTGAAGCTTTCTTT.

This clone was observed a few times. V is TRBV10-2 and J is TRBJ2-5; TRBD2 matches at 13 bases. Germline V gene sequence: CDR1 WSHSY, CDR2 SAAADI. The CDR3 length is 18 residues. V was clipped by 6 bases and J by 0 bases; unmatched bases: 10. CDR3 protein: CASRTTPGLAGYQETQYF. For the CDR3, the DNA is TGCGCCAGCAGAACAACCCCGGGACTAGCGGGGTACCAAGAGACCCAGTACTTC.

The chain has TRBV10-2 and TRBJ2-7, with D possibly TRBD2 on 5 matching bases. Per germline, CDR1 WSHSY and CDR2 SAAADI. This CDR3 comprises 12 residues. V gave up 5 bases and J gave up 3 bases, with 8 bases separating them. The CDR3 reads CASSWTVYEQYF. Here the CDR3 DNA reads TGCGCCAGCAGTTGGACTGTCTACGAGCAGTACTTC.

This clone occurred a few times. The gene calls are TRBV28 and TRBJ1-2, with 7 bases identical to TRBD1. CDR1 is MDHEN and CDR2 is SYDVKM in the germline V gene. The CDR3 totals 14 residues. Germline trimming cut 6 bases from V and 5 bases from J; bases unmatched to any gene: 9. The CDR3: CASSVQGGPYGYTF. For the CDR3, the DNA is TGTGCCAGCAGCGTCCAGGGGGGACCGTATGGCTACACCTTC.

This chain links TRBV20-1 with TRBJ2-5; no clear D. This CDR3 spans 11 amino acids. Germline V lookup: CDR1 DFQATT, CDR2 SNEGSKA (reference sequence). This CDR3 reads CSTRSQETQYF. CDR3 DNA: TGCAGCACGAGGTCCCAGGAGACCCAGTACTTC.

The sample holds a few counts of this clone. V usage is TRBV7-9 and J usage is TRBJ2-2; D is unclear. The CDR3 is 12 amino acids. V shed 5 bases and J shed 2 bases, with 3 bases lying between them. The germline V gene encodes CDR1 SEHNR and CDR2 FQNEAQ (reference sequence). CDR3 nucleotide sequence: TGTGCCAGCAGCGTCAACACCGGGGAGCTGTTTTTT. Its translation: CASSVNTGELFF.

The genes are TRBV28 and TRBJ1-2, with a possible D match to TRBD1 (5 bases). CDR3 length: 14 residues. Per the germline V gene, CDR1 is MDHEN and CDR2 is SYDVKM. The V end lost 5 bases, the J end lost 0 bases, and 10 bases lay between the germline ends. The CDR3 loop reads CASSKGQANYGYTF. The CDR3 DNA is TGTGCCAGCAGTAAAGGACAAGCTAACTATGGCTACACCTTC.

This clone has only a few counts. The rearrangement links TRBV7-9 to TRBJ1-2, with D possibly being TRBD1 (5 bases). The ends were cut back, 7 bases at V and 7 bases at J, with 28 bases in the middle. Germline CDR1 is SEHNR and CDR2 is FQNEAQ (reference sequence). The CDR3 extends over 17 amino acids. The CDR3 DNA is TGTGCCAGCAACACGCTTAGATTTGTCAGCGGGACCAGTGGCTACACCTTC. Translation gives CASNTLRFVSGTSGYTF.

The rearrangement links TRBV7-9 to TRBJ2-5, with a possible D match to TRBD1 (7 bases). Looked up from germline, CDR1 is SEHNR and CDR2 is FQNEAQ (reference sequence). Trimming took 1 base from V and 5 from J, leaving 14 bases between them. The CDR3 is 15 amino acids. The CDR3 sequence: CASSLVGGGAETQYF. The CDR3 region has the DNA TGTGCCAGCAGCTTAGTAGGAGGGGGCGCGGAGACCCAGTACTTC.

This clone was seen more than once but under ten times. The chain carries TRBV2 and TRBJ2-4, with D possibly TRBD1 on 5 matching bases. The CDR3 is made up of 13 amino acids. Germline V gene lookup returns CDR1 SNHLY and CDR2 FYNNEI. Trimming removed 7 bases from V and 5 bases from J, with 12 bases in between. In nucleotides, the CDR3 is TGTGCCAGCACCTTACAAGGGGAAAACATTCAGTACTTC. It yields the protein CASTLQGENIQYF.

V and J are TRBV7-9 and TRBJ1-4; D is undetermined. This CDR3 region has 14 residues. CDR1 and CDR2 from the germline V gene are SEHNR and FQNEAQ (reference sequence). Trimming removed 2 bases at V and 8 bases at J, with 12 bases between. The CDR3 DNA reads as TGTGCCAGCAGCTTATGGGGTGGTGCAGAAAAACTGTTTTTT. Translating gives CASSLWGGAEKLFF.

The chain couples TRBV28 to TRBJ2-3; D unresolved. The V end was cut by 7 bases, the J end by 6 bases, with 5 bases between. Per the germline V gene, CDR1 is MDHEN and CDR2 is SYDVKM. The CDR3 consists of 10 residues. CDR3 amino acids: CASMRDTQYF. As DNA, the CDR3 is TGTGCCAGCATGAGGGATACGCAGTATTTT.

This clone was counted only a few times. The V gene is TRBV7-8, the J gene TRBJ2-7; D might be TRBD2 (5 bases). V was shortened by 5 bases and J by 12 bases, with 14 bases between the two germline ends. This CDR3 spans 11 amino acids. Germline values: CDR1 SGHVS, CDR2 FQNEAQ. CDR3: CASSPRASLYF. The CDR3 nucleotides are TGTGCCAGCAGCCCTCGAGCTAGCTTGTACTTC.

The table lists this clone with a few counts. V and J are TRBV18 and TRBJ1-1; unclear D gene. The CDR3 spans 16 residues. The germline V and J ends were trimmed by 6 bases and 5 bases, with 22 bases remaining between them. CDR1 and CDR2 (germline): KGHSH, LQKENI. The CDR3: CASSGSVLALGTEAFF. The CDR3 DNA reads TGTGCCAGCTCGGGATCTGTCCTTGCCCTGGGAACTGAAGCTTTCTTT.

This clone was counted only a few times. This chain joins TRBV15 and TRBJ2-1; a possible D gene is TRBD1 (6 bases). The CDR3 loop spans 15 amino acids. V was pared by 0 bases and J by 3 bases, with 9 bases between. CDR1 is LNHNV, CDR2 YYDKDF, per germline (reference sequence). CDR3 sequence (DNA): TGTGCCACCAGCAGAGATCCGGACAGCTACAATGAGCAGTTCTTC. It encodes CATSRDPDSYNEQFF.

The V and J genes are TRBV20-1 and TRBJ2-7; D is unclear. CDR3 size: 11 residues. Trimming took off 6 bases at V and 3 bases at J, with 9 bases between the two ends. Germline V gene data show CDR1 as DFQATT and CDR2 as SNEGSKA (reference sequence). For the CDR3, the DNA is TGCAGTGCCCCCGAAGACTACGAGCAGTACTTC. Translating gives CSAPEDYEQYF.

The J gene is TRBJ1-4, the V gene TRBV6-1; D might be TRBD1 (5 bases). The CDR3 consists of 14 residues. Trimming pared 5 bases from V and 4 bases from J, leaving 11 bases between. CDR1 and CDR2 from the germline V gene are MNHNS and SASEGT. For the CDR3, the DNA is TGTGCCAGCAGTAGTGACGGACATAATGAAAAACTGTTTTTT. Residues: CASSSDGHNEKLFF.

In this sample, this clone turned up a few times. The CDR3 DNA is TGTGCCAGCAGTTGGAAGGAAAACACTGAAGCTTTCTTT. It yields the protein CASSWKENTEAFF. The chain joins TRBV6-1 to TRBJ1-1; no clear D gene. CDR1 is MNHNS, CDR2 SASEGT, per germline. The CDR3 has 13 amino acids. Trimming pared 5 bases from V and 2 bases from J, leaving 9 bases between.

CDR3 region: CASSLLQGSQPQHF. DNA of the CDR3: TGTGCCAGCAGCTTATTGCAGGGCAGTCAGCCCCAGCATTTT. The J gene is TRBJ1-5, the V gene TRBV7-2, with a weak D call TRBD1 (5 bases). This CDR3 has 14 amino acids. The V gene lost 2 bases and the J gene lost 6 bases, with 11 bases spanning the gap. Germline V gene lookup returns CDR1 SGHTA and CDR2 FQGNSA.

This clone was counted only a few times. The CDR3 DNA is TGTGCCAGCAGCGCAATGAGGGATAATGAAAAACTGTTTTTT. This codes for CASSAMRDNEKLFF. This chain uses TRBV28 with TRBJ1-4; the D is unclear. In germline, CDR1 is MDHEN, CDR2 SYDVKM. The CDR3 covers 14 residues. V shed 6 bases and J shed 4 bases, with 12 bases lying between them. The full variable domain, rest sourced from reference TRBV28 and TRBJ1-4, is DVKVTQSSRYLVKRTGEKVFLECVQDMDHENMFWYRQDPGLGLRLIYFSYDVKMKEKGDIPEGYSVSREKKERFSLILESASTNQTSMYLCASSAMRDNEKLFFGSGTQLSVL.

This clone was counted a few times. The DNA for the CDR3 is TGTGCCAGCAGCTTAGCTTTGAGGGGTTCAAGCTCTGGGGCCAACGTCCTGACTTTC. Its translation is CASSLALRGSSSGANVLTF. The chain recombines TRBV7-8 with TRBJ2-6, with D perhaps given as TRBD1 or TRBD2 (5 bases each). Trimming removed 0 bases at V and 0 bases at J, with 15 bases between. This CDR3 region has 19 residues. Per germline, CDR1 SGHVS and CDR2 FQNEAQ. Full variable domain (rest looked up from reference TRBV7-8 and TRBJ2-6): GAGVSQSPRYKVAKRGQDVALRCDPISGHVSLFWYQQALGQGPEFLTYFQNEAQLDKSGLPSDRFFAERPEGSVSTLKIQRTQQEDSAVYLCASSLALRGSSSGANVLTFGAGSRLTVL.